This record covers a single T cell receptor beta chain. Its antigen has not been determined. Base qualities are not provided; no much larger clone lies one nucleotide away. The germline V gene supplies CDR1 SNHLY and CDR2 FYNNEI. V has 4 bases trimmed and J has 0 bases trimmed; junction bases matching no gene number 7. Inclusive of the bounding cysteine and phenylalanine, the CDR3 is 17 residues long. The kept DNA is CDR3 alone, 51 bases in frame from the first base. The record originates from a study of blood T cell repertoires in COVID-19 (dated by TCRdb to about 2020). Context from the whole study: The collaborator samples originated in the United States, Italy and Spain and spanned the acute and convalescent phases of COVID-19. The material from the prospective study consisted of cDNA or gDNA derived from T cells, B-cell-depleted T cells, or PBMCs. Subjects who had been exposed to COVID-19, were actively infected with it, or had recovered from it provided the deeply sampled blood TCRbeta repertoires that made up the dataset. The repertoires were released in a freely available public database intended as a resource for research on the immune response to SARS-CoV-2. Samples were obtained from the ongoing ImmuneRACE study (first 160 participants) and from some 1,200 subjects provided by 6 global collaborators. The sample metadata nearly always contained a de-identified subject ID, COVID-19 status, age in years and sex. Where HLA class I and class II types were available, the types were taken from metadata supplied by the sample provider, not from assay-based typing. General study outcomes and caveats: The quantity of clinical and demographic metadata differed by source and by participant and was supplied without curation.

TCRbeta CDR3 regions were amplified from genomic DNA by means of the immunoSEQ Assay, a bias-controlled multiplex PCR. Per the authors' processing: The number of nucleated cells in each sample was estimated by amplification of reference gene primers within the assay. To quantify the absolute abundance of each unique TCRbeta CDR3 rearrangement, sequence reads were collapsed and filtered. For each sample, productive Simpson clonality was calculated as the square root of Simpson's diversity index across productive rearrangements. TCRdb took over this immuneACCESS table, retaining in-frame rearrangements with V and J assigned. Such tables are incomplete; in checked studies, under half of the missing clones stem from an unresolved V gene, and the remainder is unexplained. V and J calls and clone size are given by that table; D and trimming were obtained from the DNA. Recorded for this sample are approximately 240,000 clones; roughly 87% of them occurred a single time. The top ten constitute 6% to 7% of the sample.

Participants in the prospective study were enrolled through a virtual design, were aged roughly 18 to 100 years, and lived in approximately 25 United States geographic areas. Cohort assignment in the prospective study relied on participant-reported clinical history from a screening survey and a study questionnaire. In the prospective study, mobile phlebotomists collected whole blood, serum and a nasopharyngeal or oropharyngeal swab from each participant. Prospective study participants could optionally give additional blood draws and questionnaires over an approximately 2-month period. Before DNA extraction, prospective study blood samples were shipped either frozen or at room temperature.

The TCR sequence derives from a woman aged 25 to 39 with acute COVID-19. What was sequenced was PBMCs or T cells enriched from blood (not recorded which). The rearranged segments are TRBV2 and TRBJ1-5, with 9 junctional bases fitting TRBD1. The DNA sequence follows: TGTGCCAGCAGTGCCTGGACAGGGGCATATAGCAATCAGCCCCAGCATTTT. This codes for CASSAWTGAYSNQPQHF. Supplemented by the reference TRBV2 and TRBJ1-5 proteins around the CDR3, the complete variable domain is EPEVTQTPSHQVTQMGQEVILRCVPISNHLYFYWYRQILGQKVEFLVSFYNNEISEKSEIFDDQFSVERPDGSNFTLKIRSTKLEDSAMYFCASSAWTGAYSNQPQHFGDGTRLSIL.